This TCR beta chain came from a study of CD8 T cells in ankylosing spondylitis. CDR3 size: 12 residues. Germline CDR1 and CDR2: GTSNPN and SVGIG (reference sequence). V was cut by 3 bases and J by 7 bases, with 12 bases left in between. Via MiXCR, TCRdb re-called the 5' RACE reads, giving one row per CDR3 protein. This sample yields a few hundred thousand distinct CDR3 sequences, of which over 15% are seen a single time; 1% belongs to the top ten. As regards this clonotype: Antigen unknown.

Findings and caveats of the study: Blood of patients with ankylosing spondylitis appeared to be characterized by a TCR beta motif of about 8 highly homologous variants. Matched synovial fluid from ankylosing spondylitis patients was reported to be enriched for disease-linked clones.

The clonotype comes from a male donor with ankylosing spondylitis. Sequencing used blood, either unsorted or a sorted T cell fraction (not recorded which). The rearrangement links TRBV30 to TRBJ1-1, with unresolved D. Here the CDR3 reads CAWRRVGGEAFF. In DNA form, the CDR3 reads TGTGCCTGGAGGAGGGTTGGCGGTGAAGCTTTCTTT.